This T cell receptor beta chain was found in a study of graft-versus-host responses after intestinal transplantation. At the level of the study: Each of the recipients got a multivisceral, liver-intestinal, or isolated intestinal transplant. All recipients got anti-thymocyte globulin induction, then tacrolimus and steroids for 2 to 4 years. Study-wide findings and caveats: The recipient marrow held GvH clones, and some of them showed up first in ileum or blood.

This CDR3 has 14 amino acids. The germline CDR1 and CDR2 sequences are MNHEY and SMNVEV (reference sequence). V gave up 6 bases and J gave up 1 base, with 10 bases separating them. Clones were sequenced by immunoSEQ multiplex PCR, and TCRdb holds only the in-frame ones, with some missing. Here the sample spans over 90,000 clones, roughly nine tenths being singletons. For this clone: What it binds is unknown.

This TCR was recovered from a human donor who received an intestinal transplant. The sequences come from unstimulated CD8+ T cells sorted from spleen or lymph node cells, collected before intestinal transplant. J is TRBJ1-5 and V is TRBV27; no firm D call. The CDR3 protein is CASSRGASNQPQHF. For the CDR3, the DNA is TGTGCCAGCAGCCGGGGAGCAAGCAATCAGCCCCAGCATTTT.